The entry below gives a single TCR beta chain sequence along with its context. The antigen remains undetermined. The data derive from a study of T cell responses to AZD1222 COVID-19 vaccine. Findings of the study overall: Spike as a whole was targeted by vaccine-associated CD4 TCRs, dominant at 160-218 and 743-854. Of the AZD1222 recipients, only 5 to 7 were seropositive at baseline.

The table came from immunoSEQ multiplex PCR; TCRdb's copy has only in-frame clones and leaves some out. The repertoire holds about 73,000 clones, with about 87% as singletons. Sequences were derived from peripheral blood, sampled on day 0 of AZD1222 vaccination. This clonotype originated in an adult in good health.

In DNA, the CDR3 is TGTGCCAGCAGTGGACTAGCGGGAGGGCCTGGCGAGCAGTACTTC. Residues: CASSGLAGGPGEQYF. V is TRBV2 and J is TRBJ2-7; TRBD2 agrees at 14 bases. This CDR3 contains 15 residues. CDR1 SNHLY and CDR2 FYNNEI come from the germline V gene. V lost 4 bases and J lost 6; bases outside the gene matches: 5.